This T cell receptor (beta chain) is drawn from a study of identical twins. From the 5' RACE reads, TCRdb called clonotypes with MiXCR, one entry per CDR3 protein. The sample yields 500,000 to 600,000 distinct CDR3 sequences, approximately 22% seen once. This sample also belongs to another study, concerning T cells expressing NK-cell markers. That report adds: The study found dominant NKG2C+ clonotypes at about 1.0-7.0% of CD8+ T cells in about six donors.

The sequence derives from a woman aged 18-29 years in good health. Sequences were obtained from CD4+ T cells sorted from blood.

The CDR3 is CASRKRRETGRMTNTDTQYF. For the CDR3, the DNA is TGTGCCAGCAGAAAAAGAAGGGAGACAGGGCGCATGACAAACACAGATACGCAGTATTTT. This chain connects TRBV6-2 or TRBV6-3 to TRBJ2-3; 7 nucleotides line up with TRBD1. CDR1 MNHEY and CDR2 SVGEGT come from the germline V gene. CDR3 length: 20 amino acids. V lost 6 bases, J lost 2 bases, and 23 bases stayed unmatched.